Listed here are 14 T cell receptor beta chains from one sample, sequenced in a study of CD8 T cells in Susac syndrome (dated by TCRdb to between 2017 and 2020). The method behind the library was the immunoSEQ multiplex PCR assay. RNA was extracted using the RNeasy kit, and roughly 0.5 to 1 microgram was reverse transcribed with random hexamers. TCRdb trimmed the raw reads at Q25, called clones with MiXCR and kept productive beta chains. Each record represents a unique CDR3 protein, reported with the most common genes and DNA among its rows. The sample table holds about 210,000 distinct CDR3 sequences, of which 85% to 95% were seen once. The ten largest clones add up to around 0.1% of the sample. The sequenced material came from CD4+ T cells from PBMCs. Every receptor here comes from a human donor in good health.

V gene TRBV5-1 combines with J gene TRBJ1-4; 7 nucleotides align to TRBD1. CDR1 SGHRS and CDR2 YFSETQ come from the germline V gene. V gave up 5 bases and J gave up 7 bases; unmatched junction bases: 5. This CDR3 has 13 amino acids. The CDR3 sequence: CASRRQGSEKLFF. The CDR3 nucleotides are TGCGCCAGCAGAAGACAGGGTAGTGAAAAACTGTTTTTT.

The chain joins TRBV5-4 to TRBJ1-6; D perhaps matches TRBD1 (6 bases). V shed 6 bases and J shed 6 bases, with 10 bases lying between them. Germline V lookup: CDR1 SGHNT, CDR2 YYREEE (reference sequence). The CDR3 is 13 residues long. Written as DNA, the CDR3 is TGTGCCAGCACCTGGACAGTTAATTCACCCCTCCACTTT. Translating gives CASTWTVNSPLHF.

The gene calls are TRBV20-1 and TRBJ2-4; no clear D gene. Germline values: CDR1 DFQATT, CDR2 SNEGSKA (reference sequence). V was clipped by 5 bases and J by 4 bases, with 18 bases between them. The length of the CDR3 is 15 residues. This chain's CDR3 is CSAPQKMDGKNIQYF. The CDR3 DNA sequence: TGCAGTGCTCCTCAAAAGATGGACGGAAAAAACATTCAGTACTTC.

The chain is built from TRBV7-9 and TRBJ2-3; TRBD2 is a possible D gene (6 bases). CDR1 and CDR2 from the germline V gene are SEHNR and FQNEAQ (reference sequence). The CDR3 has 15 amino acids. V was pared by 1 base and J by 5 bases, with 13 bases between. The CDR3 nucleotides are TGTGCCAGCAGCTTAGAAGCCGCGACTAGAGATACGCAGTATTTT. Amino acids: CASSLEAATRDTQYF.

The J gene is TRBJ2-2, the V gene TRBV28, with 7 bases aligning to TRBD1. Unmatched junction bases numbered 19, after V lost 5 bases and J lost 10 bases. Germline values: CDR1 MDHEN, CDR2 SYDVKM. The CDR3 length is 17 residues. CDR3 coding DNA: TGTGCCAGCAGTCCTACTTGGGGACAGACAACACCGGTGGAGCTGTTTTTT. Translating gives CASSPTWGQTTPVELFF.

The V gene is TRBV7-2, the J gene TRBJ1-3; D ambiguous. The germline CDR1 and CDR2 sequences are SGHTA and FQGNSA. CDR3 length equals 16 residues. The ends were cut back, 5 bases at V and 9 bases at J, with 23 bases in the middle. CDR3 sequence: CASSLVGDVIRSTIYF. CDR3 bases: TGTGCCAGCAGCCTGGTTGGAGACGTGATTCGGAGCACCATATATTTT. The entire variable domain, with the rest obtained from reference TRBV7-2 and TRBJ1-3, is as follows: GAGVSQSPSNKVTEKGKDVELRCDPISGHTALYWYRQSLGQGLEFLIYFQGNSAPDKSGLPSDRFSAERTGGSVSTLTIQRTQQEDSAVYLCASSLVGDVIRSTIYFGEGSWLTVV.

The chain employs TRBV29-1 and TRBJ2-5; D is possibly TRBD1 (5 bases). Trimming left V 8 bases short and J 5 bases short, with 21 bases between. The CDR3 is 14 amino acids. Germline loops: CDR1 SQVTM, CDR2 ANQGSEA. As DNA, the CDR3 is TGCAGCATTCGTCGGAGAGGCAGGGTGGAGACCCAGTACTTC. Amino acids: CSIRRRGRVETQYF.

This chain connects TRBV6-1 to TRBJ1-5; TRBD1 might be the D (6 bases). CDR3 length equals 13 residues. V dropped 10 bases and J dropped 4 bases, with 14 bases sitting between them. Germline V lookup: CDR1 MNHNS, CDR2 SASEGT. As DNA, the CDR3 is TGTGCCACCATGGACAGCCGAAATCAGCCCCAGCATTTT. Translated, it gives CATMDSRNQPQHF.

This chain uses TRBV29-1 with TRBJ1-2; D gene uncertain. The V gene's germline CDR1 is SQVTM and CDR2 ANQGSEA. This CDR3 has 13 residues. The V end lost 6 bases, the J end lost 8 bases, and 19 bases lay between the germline ends. The CDR3 here is CSVGHGRWRGYTF. The CDR3 nucleotides are TGCAGCGTCGGGCATGGGAGGTGGCGCGGCTACACCTTC.

The chain uses TRBV20-1 and TRBJ2-3, with no clear D. The CDR3 is 12 amino acids. The V gene's germline CDR1 is DFQATT and CDR2 SNEGSKA (reference sequence). V lost 5 bases, J lost 6 bases, and 12 bases lay in between. CDR3 residues: CSASPLRDTQYF. Here the CDR3 DNA reads TGCAGTGCTTCACCCCTCCGGGATACGCAGTATTTT.

In its sample, this clonotype was seen a few times. In DNA form, the CDR3 reads TGTGCCAGCAGTTTCACTTACAGGGGGAGCTCCTACGAGCAGTACTTC. It translates to CASSFTYRGSSYEQYF. This sequence joins TRBV6-5 and TRBJ2-7; 8 bases line up with TRBD1. V trimming: 4 bases; J trimming: 0 bases; junction bases outside the gene matches: 8. This CDR3 spans 16 amino acids. Per the germline V gene, CDR1 is MNHEY and CDR2 is SVGAGI.

V and J are TRBV5-6 and TRBJ1-1; no reliable D call. CDR1 SGHDT and CDR2 YYEEEE come from the germline V gene. The CDR3 sequence is 15 residues long. The germline V and J ends were trimmed by 0 bases and 1 base, with 10 bases remaining between them. The CDR3 reads CASSLALVGNTEAFF. CDR3 nucleotide sequence: TGTGCCAGCAGCTTGGCCTTGGTAGGGAACACTGAAGCTTTCTTT.

The CDR3 region has the DNA TGCAGCGTTATAGAAATTGGACAGGCCTCAGGGGGGACCCAGTACTTC. It yields the protein CSVIEIGQASGGTQYF. The rearrangement uses TRBV29-1 and TRBJ2-5; TRBD1 agrees at 7 bases. The CDR3 has 16 residues. CDR1 and CDR2 (germline): SQVTM, ANQGSEA. Germline trimming cut 5 bases from V and 7 bases from J; bases unmatched to any gene: 19.

This clonotype was counted a single time. The rearrangement joins TRBV5-6 to TRBJ2-5; D is ambiguous. This CDR3 has 12 residues. With 5 bases removed from V and 5 bases from J, the gap between germline ends came to 10 bases. CDR1 and CDR2 from the germline V gene are SGHDT and YYEEEE. The DNA for the CDR3 is TGTGCCAGCAGAGGACGTTCCGAGACCCAGTACTTC. Its translation: CASRGRSETQYF. Together with reference TRBV5-6 and TRBJ2-5, the CDR3 gives the full variable domain: DAGVTQSPTHLIKTRGQQVTLRCSPKSGHDTVSWYQQALGQGPQFIFQYYEEEERQRGNFPDRFSGHQFPNYSSELNVNALLLGDSALYLCASRGRSETQYFGPGTRLLVL.